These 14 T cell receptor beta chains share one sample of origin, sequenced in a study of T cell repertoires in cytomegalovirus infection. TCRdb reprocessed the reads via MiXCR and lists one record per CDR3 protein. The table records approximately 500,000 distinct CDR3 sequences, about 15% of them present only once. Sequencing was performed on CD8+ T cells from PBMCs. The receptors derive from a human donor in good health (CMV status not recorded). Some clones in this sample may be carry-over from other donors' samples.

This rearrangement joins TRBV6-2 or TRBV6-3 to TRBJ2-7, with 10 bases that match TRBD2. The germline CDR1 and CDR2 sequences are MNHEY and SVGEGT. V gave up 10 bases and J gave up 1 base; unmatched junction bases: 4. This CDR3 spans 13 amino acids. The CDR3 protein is CAIGLAVSYEQYF. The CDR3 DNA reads TGTGCCATTGGACTAGCGGTTTCCTACGAGCAGTACTTC.

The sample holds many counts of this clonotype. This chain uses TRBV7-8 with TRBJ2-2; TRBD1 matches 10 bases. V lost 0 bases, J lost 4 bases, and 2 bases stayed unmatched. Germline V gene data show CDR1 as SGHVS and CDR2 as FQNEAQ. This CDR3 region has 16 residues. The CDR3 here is CASSLAGQGGTGELFF. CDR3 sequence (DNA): TGTGCCAGCAGCTTAGCCGGACAGGGGGGCACCGGGGAGCTGTTTTTT.

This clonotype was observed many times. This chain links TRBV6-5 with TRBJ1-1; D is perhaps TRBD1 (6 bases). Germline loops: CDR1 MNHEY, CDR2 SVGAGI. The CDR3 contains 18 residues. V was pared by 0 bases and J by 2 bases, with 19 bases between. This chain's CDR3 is CASSYSMGIGRGNTEAFF. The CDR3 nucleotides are TGTGCCAGCAGTTACTCGATGGGTATTGGCAGGGGCAACACTGAAGCTTTCTTT.

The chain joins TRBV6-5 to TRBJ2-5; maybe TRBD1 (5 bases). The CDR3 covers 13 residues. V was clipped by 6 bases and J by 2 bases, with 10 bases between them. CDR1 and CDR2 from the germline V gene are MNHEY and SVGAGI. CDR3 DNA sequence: TGTGCCAGCAGGATACAGGCTCAAGAGACCCAGTACTTC. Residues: CASRIQAQETQYF.

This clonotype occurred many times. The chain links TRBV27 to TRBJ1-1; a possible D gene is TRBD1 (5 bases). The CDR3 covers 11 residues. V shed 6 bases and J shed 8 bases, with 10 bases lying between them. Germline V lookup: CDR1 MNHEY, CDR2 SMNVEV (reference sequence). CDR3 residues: CASRRGGEAFF. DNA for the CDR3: TGTGCCAGCAGGAGGGGCGGAGAAGCTTTCTTT.

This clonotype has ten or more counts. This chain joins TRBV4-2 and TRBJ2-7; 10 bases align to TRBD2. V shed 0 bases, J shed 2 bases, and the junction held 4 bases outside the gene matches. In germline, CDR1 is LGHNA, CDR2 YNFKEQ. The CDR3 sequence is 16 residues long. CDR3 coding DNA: TGTGCCAGCAGCCAAGAGGGACTAGCGATCCCCTACGAGCAGTACTTC. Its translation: CASSQEGLAIPYEQYF.

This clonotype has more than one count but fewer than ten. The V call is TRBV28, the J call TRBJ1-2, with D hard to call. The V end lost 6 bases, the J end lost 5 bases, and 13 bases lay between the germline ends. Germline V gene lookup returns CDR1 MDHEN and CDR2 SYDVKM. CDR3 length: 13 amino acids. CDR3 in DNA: TGTGCCAGCAGAGGTGGAAGTACTTATGGCTACACCTTC. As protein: CASRGGSTYGYTF.

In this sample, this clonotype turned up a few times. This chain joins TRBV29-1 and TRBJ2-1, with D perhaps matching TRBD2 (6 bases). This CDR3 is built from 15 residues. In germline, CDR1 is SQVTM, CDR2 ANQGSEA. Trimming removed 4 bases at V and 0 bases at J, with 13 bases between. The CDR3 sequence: CSVVTRESSYNEQFF. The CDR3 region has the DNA TGCAGCGTTGTCACCCGGGAGAGCTCCTACAATGAGCAGTTCTTC.

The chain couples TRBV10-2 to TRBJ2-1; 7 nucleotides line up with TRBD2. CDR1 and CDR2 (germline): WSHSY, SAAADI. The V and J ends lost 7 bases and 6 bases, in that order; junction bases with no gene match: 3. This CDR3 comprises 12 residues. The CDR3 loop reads CASKGGSNEQFF. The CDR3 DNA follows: TGCGCCAGCAAGGGAGGGTCCAATGAGCAGTTCTTC.

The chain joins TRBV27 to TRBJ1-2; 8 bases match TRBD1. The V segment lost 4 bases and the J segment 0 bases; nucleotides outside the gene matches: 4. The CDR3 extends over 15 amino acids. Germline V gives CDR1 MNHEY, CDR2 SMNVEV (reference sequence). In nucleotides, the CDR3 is TGTGCCAGCAGTTCCACCAGGGGGCCTAACTATGGCTACACCTTC. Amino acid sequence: CASSSTRGPNYGYTF.

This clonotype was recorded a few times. The CDR3: CASSASLAGGTDTQYF. The CDR3 DNA reads as TGTGCCAGCAGTGCCAGTCTAGCGGGAGGCACAGATACGCAGTATTTT. J is TRBJ2-3 and V is TRBV2, with 10 bases aligning to TRBD2. The CDR3 has 16 amino acids. The germline V gene has CDR1 SNHLY and CDR2 FYNNEI. V was pared by 4 bases and J by 1 base, with 5 bases of the junction left unmatched.

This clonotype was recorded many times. The CDR3 bases are TGTGCCAGCAGCCCTGAACAGGGGCAATTCTACAATGAGCAGTTCTTC. This translates into CASSPEQGQFYNEQFF. This chain links TRBV7-9 with TRBJ2-1, with 7 bases aligning to TRBD1. The germline V gene encodes CDR1 SEHNR and CDR2 FQNEAQ (reference sequence). Germline trimming cut 5 bases from V and 3 bases from J; bases unmatched to any gene: 10. The CDR3 has 16 residues. Filled out from reference TRBV7-9 and TRBJ2-1, the complete variable domain reads DTGVSQNPRHKITKRGQNVTFRCDPISEHNRLYWYRQTLGQGPEFLTYFQNEAQLEKSRLLSDRFSAERPKGSFSTLEIQRTEQGDSAMYLCASSPEQGQFYNEQFFGPGTRLTVL.

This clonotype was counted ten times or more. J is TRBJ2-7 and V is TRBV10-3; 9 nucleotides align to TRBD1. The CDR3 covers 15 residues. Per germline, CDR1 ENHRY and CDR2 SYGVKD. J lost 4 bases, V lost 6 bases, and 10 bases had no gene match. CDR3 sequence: CAISAPPGQGYEQYF. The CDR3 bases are TGTGCCATCAGCGCGCCTCCGGGACAGGGTTACGAGCAGTACTTC.

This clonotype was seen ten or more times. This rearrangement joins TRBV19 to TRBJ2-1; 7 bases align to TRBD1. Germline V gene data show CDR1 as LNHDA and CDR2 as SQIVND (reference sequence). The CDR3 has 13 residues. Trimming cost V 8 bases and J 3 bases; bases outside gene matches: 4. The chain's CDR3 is CASGTELYNEQFF. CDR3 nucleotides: TGTGCCAGTGGGACAGAACTCTACAATGAGCAGTTCTTC.